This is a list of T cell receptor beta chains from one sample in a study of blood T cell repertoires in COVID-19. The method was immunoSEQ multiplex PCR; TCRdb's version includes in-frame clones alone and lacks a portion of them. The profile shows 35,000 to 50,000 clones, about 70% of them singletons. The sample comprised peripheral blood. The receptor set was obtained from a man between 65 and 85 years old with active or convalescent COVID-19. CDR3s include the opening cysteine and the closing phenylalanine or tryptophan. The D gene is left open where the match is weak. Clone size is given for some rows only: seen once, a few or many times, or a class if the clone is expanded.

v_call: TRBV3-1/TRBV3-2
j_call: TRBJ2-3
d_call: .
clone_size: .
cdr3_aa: CASSQSGFPDTQYF
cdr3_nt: TGTGCCAGCAGCCAATCGGGGTTCCCAGATACGCAGTATTTT

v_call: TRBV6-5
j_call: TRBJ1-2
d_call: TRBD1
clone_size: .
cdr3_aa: CASREDRGNYGYTF
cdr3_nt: TGTGCCAGCAGGGAGGACAGGGGTAACTATGGCTACACCTTC

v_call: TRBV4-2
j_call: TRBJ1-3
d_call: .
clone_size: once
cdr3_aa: CASSQDDRPRNTIYF
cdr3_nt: TGTGCCAGCAGCCAGGACGACAGGCCCAGAAACACCATATATTTT

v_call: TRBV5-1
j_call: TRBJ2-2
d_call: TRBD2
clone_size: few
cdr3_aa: CASSPRTSGGREELFF
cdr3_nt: TGCGCCAGCAGCCCCCGGACTAGCGGGGGACGAGAGGAGCTGTTTTTT

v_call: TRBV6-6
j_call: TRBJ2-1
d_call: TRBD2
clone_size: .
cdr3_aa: CASRDGRGNEQFF
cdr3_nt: TGTGCCAGCAGGGACGGGAGGGGCAATGAGCAGTTCTTC

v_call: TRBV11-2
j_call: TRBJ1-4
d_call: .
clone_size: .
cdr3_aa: CASSFGGEKLFF
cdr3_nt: TGTGCCAGCAGCTTCGGAGGTGAAAAACTGTTTTTT

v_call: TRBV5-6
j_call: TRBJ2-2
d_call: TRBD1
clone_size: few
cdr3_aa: CASSVTGRLEDTGELFF
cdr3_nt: TGTGCCAGCAGCGTGACAGGGCGACTCGAAGACACCGGGGAGCTGTTTTTT

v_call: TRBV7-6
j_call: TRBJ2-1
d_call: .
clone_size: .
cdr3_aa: CASSLARTAVGSYNEQFF
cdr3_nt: TGTGCCAGCAGCTTAGCTAGAACAGCGGTAGGGTCCTACAATGAGCAGTTCTTC

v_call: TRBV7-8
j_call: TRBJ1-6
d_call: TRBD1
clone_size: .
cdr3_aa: CASSFQGQGREPLHF
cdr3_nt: TGTGCCAGCAGCTTCCAAGGACAGGGACGAGAGCCCCTCCACTTT

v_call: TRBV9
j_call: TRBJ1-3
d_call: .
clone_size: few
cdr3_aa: CASSVDRFQGTGNTIYF
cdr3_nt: TGTGCCAGCAGCGTAGACCGATTTCAGGGAACTGGAAACACCATATATTTT

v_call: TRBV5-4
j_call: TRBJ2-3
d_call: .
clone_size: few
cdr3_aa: CASSLEGWDTQYF
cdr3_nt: TGTGCCAGCAGCTTGGAGGGGTGGGATACGCAGTATTTT

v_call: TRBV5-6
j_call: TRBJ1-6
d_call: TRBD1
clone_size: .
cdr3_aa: CASSFLTGGGSPLHF
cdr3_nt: TGTGCCAGCAGCTTTCTGACAGGGGGCGGATCACCCCTCCACTTT

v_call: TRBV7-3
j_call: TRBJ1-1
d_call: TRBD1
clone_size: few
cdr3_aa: CASSFADRENTEAFF
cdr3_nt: TGTGCCAGCAGCTTCGCGGACAGGGAGAACACTGAAGCTTTCTTT

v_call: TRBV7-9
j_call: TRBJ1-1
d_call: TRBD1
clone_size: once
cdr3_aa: CASSSQTGGTEAFF
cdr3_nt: TGTGCCAGCAGCTCCCAGACAGGGGGGACTGAAGCTTTCTTT

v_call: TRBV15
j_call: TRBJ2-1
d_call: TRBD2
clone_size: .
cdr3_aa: CATSRDASGGFHEQFF
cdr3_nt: TGTGCCACCAGCAGAGACGCTAGCGGGGGGTTCCATGAGCAGTTCTTC

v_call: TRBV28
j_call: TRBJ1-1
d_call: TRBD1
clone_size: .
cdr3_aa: CASSPYDREAEAFF
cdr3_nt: TGTGCCAGCAGTCCCTATGACAGGGAGGCTGAAGCTTTCTTT

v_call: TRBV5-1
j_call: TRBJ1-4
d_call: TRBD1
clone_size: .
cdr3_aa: CASSLITGGIGKLFF
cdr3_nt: TGCGCCAGCAGCTTAATTACAGGGGGGATTGGAAAACTGTTTTTT

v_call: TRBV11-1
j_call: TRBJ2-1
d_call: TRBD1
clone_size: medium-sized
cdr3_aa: CASSLVDREVQFF
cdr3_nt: TGTGCCAGCAGCTTAGTTGACAGGGAAGTGCAGTTCTTC

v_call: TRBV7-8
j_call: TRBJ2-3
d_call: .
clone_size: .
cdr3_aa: CASSLFVSSTDTQYF
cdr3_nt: TGTGCCAGCAGCTTATTTGTCTCTAGCACAGATACGCAGTATTTT

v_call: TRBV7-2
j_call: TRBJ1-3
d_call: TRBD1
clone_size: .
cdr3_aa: CASSSWTGGSGNTIYF
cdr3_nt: TGTGCCAGCAGCTCGTGGACAGGGGGCTCTGGAAACACCATATATTTT

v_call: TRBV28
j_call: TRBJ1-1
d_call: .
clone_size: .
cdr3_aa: CASSAPRDTEAFF
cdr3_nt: TGTGCCAGCAGTGCTCCCCGGGACACTGAAGCTTTCTTT

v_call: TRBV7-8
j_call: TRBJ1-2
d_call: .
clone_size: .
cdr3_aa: CASSLAQGGQSYGYTF
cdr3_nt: TGTGCCAGCAGCTTAGCGCAAGGGGGACAAAGCTATGGCTACACCTTC

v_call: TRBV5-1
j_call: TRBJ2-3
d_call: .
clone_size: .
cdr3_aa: CASSLAAGLADTQYF
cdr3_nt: TGCGCCAGCAGCTTGGCCGCGGGGTTGGCAGATACGCAGTATTTT

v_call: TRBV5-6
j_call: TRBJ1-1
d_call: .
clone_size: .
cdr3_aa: CASSLGTVGLAFF
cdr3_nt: TGTGCCAGCAGCTTGGGCACAGTGGGTTTGGCTTTCTTT

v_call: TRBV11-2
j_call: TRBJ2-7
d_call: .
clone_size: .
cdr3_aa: CASSPPTGSYEQYF
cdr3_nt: TGTGCCAGCAGCCCGCCGACAGGTTCCTACGAGCAGTACTTC

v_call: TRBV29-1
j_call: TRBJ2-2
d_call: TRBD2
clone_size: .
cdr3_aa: CSGTSGGPRSTGELFF
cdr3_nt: TGCAGCGGTACTAGCGGGGGCCCGAGGAGCACCGGGGAGCTGTTTTTT

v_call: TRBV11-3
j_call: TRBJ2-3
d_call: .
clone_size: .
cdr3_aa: CASSRGNLGGDTQYF
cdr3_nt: TGTGCCAGCAGCCGGGGTAACTTAGGGGGTGATACGCAGTATTTT

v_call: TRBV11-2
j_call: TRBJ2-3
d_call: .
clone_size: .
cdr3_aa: CASSLAFALASTDTQYF
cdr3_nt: TGTGCCAGCAGCTTAGCCTTCGCGTTAGCTAGCACAGATACGCAGTATTTT

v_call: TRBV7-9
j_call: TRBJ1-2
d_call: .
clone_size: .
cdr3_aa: CASSLDRAKDGYTF
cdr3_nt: TGTGCCAGCAGCTTAGACAGGGCAAAGGATGGCTACACCTTC

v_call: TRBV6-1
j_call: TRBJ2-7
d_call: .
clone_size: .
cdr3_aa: CASSEKWARTYEQYF
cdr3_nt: TGTGCCAGCAGTGAAAAATGGGCGAGAACCTACGAGCAGTACTTC

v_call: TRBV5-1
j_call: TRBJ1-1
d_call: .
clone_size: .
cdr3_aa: CASSLGSRPSEAFF
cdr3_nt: TGCGCCAGCAGCTTGGGTTCGCGTCCGTCCGAAGCTTTCTTT

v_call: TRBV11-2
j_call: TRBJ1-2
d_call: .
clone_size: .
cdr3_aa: CASSSPFGWGRSYGYTF
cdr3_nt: TGTGCCAGCAGCTCCCCGTTCGGTTGGGGCCGTAGCTATGGCTACACCTTC

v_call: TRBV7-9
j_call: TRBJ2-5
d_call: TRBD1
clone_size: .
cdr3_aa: CASSRTNRGETQYF
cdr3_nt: TGTGCCAGCAGCCGGACCAACAGGGGAGAGACCCAGTACTTC

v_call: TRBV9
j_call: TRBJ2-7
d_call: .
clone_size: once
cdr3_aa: CASSPHRTDPSEQYF
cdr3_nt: TGTGCCAGCAGCCCCCACAGGACGGACCCTAGCGAGCAGTACTTC

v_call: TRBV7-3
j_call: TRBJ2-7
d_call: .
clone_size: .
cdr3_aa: CASSLTGAGTNEQYF
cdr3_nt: TGTGCCAGCAGCTTAACGGGGGCAGGGACGAACGAGCAGTACTTC

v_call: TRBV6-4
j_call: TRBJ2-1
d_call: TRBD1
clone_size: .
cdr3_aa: CASSEEAGGNEQFF
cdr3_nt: TGTGCCAGCAGTGAAGAGGCAGGGGGCAATGAGCAGTTCTTC

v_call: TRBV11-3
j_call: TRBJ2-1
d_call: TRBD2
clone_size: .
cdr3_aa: CASSPRTSGGAWEQFF
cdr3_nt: TGTGCCAGCAGCCCTCGGACTAGCGGGGGGGCTTGGGAGCAGTTCTTC

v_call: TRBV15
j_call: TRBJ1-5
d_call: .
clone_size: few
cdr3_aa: CATSKQWDQPQHF
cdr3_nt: TGTGCCACCAGCAAACAGTGGGATCAGCCCCAGCATTTT

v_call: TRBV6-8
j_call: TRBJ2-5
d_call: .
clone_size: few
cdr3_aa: CASRYRYGQLGETQYF
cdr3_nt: TGTGCCAGCAGATATCGATACGGACAGCTCGGGGAGACCCAGTACTTC

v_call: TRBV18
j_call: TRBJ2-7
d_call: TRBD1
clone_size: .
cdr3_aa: CASSRDRGEQYF
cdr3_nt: TGTGCCAGCTCAAGGGACAGGGGCGAGCAGTACTTC

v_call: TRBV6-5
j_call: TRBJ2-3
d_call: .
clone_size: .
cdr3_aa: CAIGFVGTDTQYF
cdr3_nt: TGTGCCATCGGGTTTGTGGGCACAGATACGCAGTATTTT

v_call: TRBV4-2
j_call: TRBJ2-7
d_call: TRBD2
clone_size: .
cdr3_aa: CASSQEVRLAGGPSYEQYF
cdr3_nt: TGTGCCAGCAGCCAAGAAGTACGGCTAGCGGGGGGTCCATCCTACGAGCAGTACTTC

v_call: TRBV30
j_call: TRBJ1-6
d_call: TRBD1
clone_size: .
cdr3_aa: CAWRGQGLGSPLHF
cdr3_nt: TGTGCCTGGAGGGGACAGGGGCTTGGTTCACCCCTCCACTTT

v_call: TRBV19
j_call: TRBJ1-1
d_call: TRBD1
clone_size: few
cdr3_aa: CATLWTGTGVTEAFF
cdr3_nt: TGTGCCACGCTATGGACCGGGACAGGCGTCACTGAAGCTTTCTTT

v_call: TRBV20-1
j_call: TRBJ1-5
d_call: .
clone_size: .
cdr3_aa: CSASGQSDQHQHF
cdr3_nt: TGCAGTGCTAGTGGACAGAGCGATCAGCACCAGCATTTT

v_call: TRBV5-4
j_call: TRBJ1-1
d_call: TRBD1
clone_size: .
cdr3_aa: CASSPDRGPTEAFF
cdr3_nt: TGTGCCAGCAGCCCCGACAGGGGGCCCACTGAAGCTTTCTTT

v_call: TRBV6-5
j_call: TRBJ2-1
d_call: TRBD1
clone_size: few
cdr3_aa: CASTTGGYNEQFF
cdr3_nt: TGTGCCAGCACAACAGGGGGATACAATGAGCAGTTCTTC

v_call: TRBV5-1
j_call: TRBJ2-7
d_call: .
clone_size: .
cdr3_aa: CASSASVRAYEQYF
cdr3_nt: TGCGCCAGCAGCGCCAGTGTGAGGGCCTACGAGCAGTACTTC

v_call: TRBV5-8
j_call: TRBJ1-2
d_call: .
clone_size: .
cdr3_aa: CASSSGVYGYTF
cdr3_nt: TGTGCCAGCAGCTCCGGGGTCTATGGCTACACCTTC

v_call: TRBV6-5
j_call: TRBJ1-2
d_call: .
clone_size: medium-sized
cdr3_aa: CASGRPDYGYTF
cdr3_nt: TGTGCCAGCGGGAGGCCTGACTATGGCTACACCTTC

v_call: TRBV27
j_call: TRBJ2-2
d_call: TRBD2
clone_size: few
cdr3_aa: CASKLRAGGQYPGELFF
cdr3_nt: TGTGCCAGCAAGCTTCGGGCGGGGGGCCAATATCCCGGGGAGCTGTTTTTT

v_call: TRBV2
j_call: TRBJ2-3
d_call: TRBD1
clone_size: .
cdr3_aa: CASSETGFTDTQYF
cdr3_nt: TGTGCCAGCAGTGAGACAGGGTTTACAGATACGCAGTATTTT

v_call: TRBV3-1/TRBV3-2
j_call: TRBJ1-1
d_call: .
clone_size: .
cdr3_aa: CASSQGGRKGTEAFF
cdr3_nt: TGTGCCAGCAGCCAAGGCGGGAGGAAGGGCACTGAAGCTTTCTTT

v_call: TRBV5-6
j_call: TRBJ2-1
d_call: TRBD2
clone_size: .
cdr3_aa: CASIRLAGVSYNEQFF
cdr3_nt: TGTGCCAGCATCCGACTAGCGGGGGTCTCCTACAATGAGCAGTTCTTC

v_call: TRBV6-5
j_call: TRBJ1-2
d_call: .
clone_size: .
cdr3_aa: CASSYSSGGSGGYTF
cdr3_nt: TGTGCCAGCAGTTACTCCTCGGGGGGTTCGGGTGGCTACACCTTC

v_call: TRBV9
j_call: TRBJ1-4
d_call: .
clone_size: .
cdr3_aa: CASSAAPKSEGEKLFF
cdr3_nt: TGTGCCAGCAGCGCGGCCCCGAAGTCGGAGGGTGAAAAACTGTTTTTT

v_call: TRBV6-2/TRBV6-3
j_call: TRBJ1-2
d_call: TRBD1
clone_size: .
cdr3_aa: CASSYSGQGWESIF
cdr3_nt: TGTGCCAGCAGTTACTCGGGACAGGGGTGGGAGTCCATCTTC

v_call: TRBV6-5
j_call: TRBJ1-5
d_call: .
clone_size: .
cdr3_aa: CASSYSGGNQPQHF
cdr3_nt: TGTGCCAGCAGTTACTCCGGGGGGAATCAGCCCCAGCATTTT

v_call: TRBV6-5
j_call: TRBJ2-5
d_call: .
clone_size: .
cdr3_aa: CASSTRLRGETQYF
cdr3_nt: TGTGCCAGCAGTACACGTTTGCGGGGAGAGACCCAGTACTTC